The next 4 T cell receptor beta chains were all read from a single sample in a study of shared clonotypes between healthy human individuals. Libraries were prepared by immunoSEQ multiplex PCR; TCRdb keeps only in-frame clonotypes and omits some of them. Found here are 450,000 to 500,000 clones, 81% of them singletons; the top ten hold about 13%. Material for sequencing was PBMCs. The receptor source for this set is a woman aged 40-49 years in good health. Some clones in this sample may be carry-over from other donors' samples.

This chain connects TRBV5-1 to TRBJ2-1, with a possible D match to TRBD2 (6 bases). Between the trimmed V and J ends, which lost 6 bases and 0 bases, there was a span of 13 bases. The CDR3 sequence is 15 residues long. Germline CDR1 SGHRS, CDR2 YFSETQ. CDR3 sequence (DNA): TGCGCCAGCAAATTAGGAGGGGACTCCTACAATGAGCAGTTCTTC. The encoded protein is CASKLGGDSYNEQFF.

This chain joins TRBV4-3 and TRBJ2-2; possible D gene TRBD2, 5 bases. This CDR3 has 15 amino acids. Between the trimmed V and J ends, which lost 1 base and 5 bases, there was a span of 11 bases. Germline V gives CDR1 LGHNA, CDR2 YSLEER. The CDR3 nucleotides are TGCGCCAGCAGCCAAGGCTGGGGAGCAACCGGGGAGCTGTTTTTT. This translates into CASSQGWGATGELFF.

Of note for this clone: A much larger clonotype is one base distant, so this may be a read error. As the CDR3 is not closed by the conserved phenylalanine or tryptophan, this likely results from a read error. The chain has TRBV28 and TRBJ2-7; a possible D gene is TRBD1 (6 bases). Germline V gene sequence: CDR1 MDHEN, CDR2 SYDVKM. This CDR3 is 15 amino acids long. Trimming cost V 3 bases and J 5 bases, with 17 bases left between them. CDR3 coding DNA: TGTGCCAGCAGTTTCCCAACGACAGGTTCGAACGAGCAGTACCTC. Protein: CASSFPTTGSNEQYL.

In regard to this clone: A far more abundant clone sits one base away, making this likely a read error. The final CDR3 position lacks the conserved phenylalanine or tryptophan, pointing to a likely read error. The CDR3 DNA sequence: TGTGCCATCAGTGCCCAGGGCGGGGAGCAGTACCTC. This translates into CAISAQGGEQYL. The chain joins TRBV10-3 to TRBJ2-7; D is tentatively TRBD1 or TRBD2 (5 bases each). CDR1 is ENHRY, CDR2 SYGVKD, per germline. The CDR3 consists of 12 residues. The V end lost 4 bases, the J end lost 7 bases, and 11 bases lay between the germline ends.